This T cell receptor (beta chain) was identified in a study of regulatory T cells in long-lasting Graves disease. Study-wide results and caveats: Blood alone, not thyroid tissue, was studied. Less diverse TCR repertoires were seen in persistent Graves' patients than in newly diagnosed ones.

As to time point: newly diagnosed GD, antithyroid drugs for less than 3 months. Scientists built the TCR library using RNA that was extracted from PBMCs. The TCR beta library used iRepertoire HTBI primers with Arm-PCR amplification of CDR3. TCRdb re-analysed the multiplex PCR reads in MiXCR, keeping a single row per CDR3 protein. The data show hundreds of thousands of distinct CDR3 sequences, with roughly 15% seen just once and under 20% held by the top ten. At least ten counts were recorded for this clonotype. Its antigen remains unknown. Separately, the same data were catalogued under a study of T cells in Graves' hyperthyroidism and ophthalmopathy.

The clonotype comes from a young woman with Graves disease. The source material was peripheral blood mononuclear cells (PBMCs), sampled at new diagnosis, from a patient treated with antithyroid drugs.

CDR3: CASSPTALNTEAFF. CDR3 coding DNA: TGTGCCAGCTCCCCGACCGCGTTGAACACTGAAGCTTTCTTT. This chain links TRBV18 with TRBJ1-1; D is ambiguous. Germline-derived CDR1 and CDR2 are KGHSH and LQKENI. CDR3 length equals 14 residues. The V end was cut by 6 bases, the J end by 0 bases, with 11 bases between. Full variable domain (rest looked up from reference TRBV18 and TRBJ1-1): NAGVMQNPRHLVRRRGQEARLRCSPMKGHSHVYWYRQLPEEGLKFMVYLQKENIIDESGMPKERFSAEFPKEGPSILRIQQVVRGDSAAYFCASSPTALNTEAFFGQGTRLTVV.